This T cell receptor (beta chain) was identified during a study of regulatory T cells in long-lasting Graves disease. Whole-study results and caveats: Small sample size may have lowered accuracy. The study found TRBV28, TRBJ1-2 and TRBJ2-5 favored in persistent disease.

Time point reported: persistent/refractory GD, antithyroid drugs over 5 years with positive TRAb. Construction of the TCR library relied on RNA isolated from PBMCs. Graves' disease diagnosis relied on American Thyroid Association guidelines. This clonotype was seen a few times. What it recognizes is unknown. V dropped 4 bases and J dropped 0 bases, with 14 bases sitting between them. This CDR3 is 15 amino acids long. The germline V gene has CDR1 SGHRS and CDR2 YFSETQ. In building TCR beta libraries, iRepertoire HTBI primers were used together with Arm-PCR of CDR3 regions. TCRdb called the multiplex PCR reads again in MiXCR, with one record for every CDR3 protein. Of around 400,000 distinct CDR3 sequences in the sample, about a quarter are singletons; the top ten hold roughly 28%.

The sample in question was peripheral blood mononuclear cells (PBMCs), obtained when the disease was refractory, from a patient treated with antithyroid drugs. This receptor was obtained from a female donor with Graves disease. The chain couples TRBV5-1 to TRBJ2-7; D call uncertain. The CDR3 loop is CASSPGALFSYEQYF. Here the CDR3 DNA reads TGCGCCAGCAGCCCAGGCGCGCTTTTCTCCTACGAGCAGTACTTC.